These 22 T cell receptor beta chains share one sample of origin, sequenced in a study of OX40 agonist ivuxolimab in advanced cancers. Some clones are missing from TCRdb's copy, which holds only in-frame ones; the method was immunoSEQ multiplex PCR. The sample records some 150,000 clones, less than 95% being singletons. This sample comprised CD4+ or CD8+ T cells sorted from blood, obtained in a trial of the OX40 agonist ivuxolimab. Source of these receptors: an adult with an advanced solid tumor such as melanoma, head and neck, liver or kidney cancer.

The chain is built from TRBV19 and TRBJ2-4, with TRBD2 matching 11 bases. The CDR3 has 14 amino acids. Per germline, CDR1 LNHDA and CDR2 SQIVND (reference sequence). Trimming at V came to 9 bases and at J to 3 bases, leaving 4 bases not matched to a gene. CDR3 protein: CASGTSGNKNIQYF. CDR3 coding DNA: TGTGCCAGCGGGACTAGCGGAAACAAAAACATTCAGTACTTC.

The rearrangement joins TRBV7-9 to TRBJ2-3, with TRBD2 matching over 7 bases. The ends lost 2 bases at V and 0 bases at J; junction bases unmatched: 2. The germline CDR1 and CDR2 sequences are SEHNR and FQNEAQ (reference sequence). The CDR3 totals 15 residues. This CDR3 reads CASSLISGSTDTQYF. The CDR3 DNA reads as TGTGCCAGCAGCTTAATTAGCGGGAGCACAGATACGCAGTATTTT.

V is TRBV18 and J is TRBJ2-3; 8 bases match TRBD1. V shed 0 bases, J shed 4 bases, and the junction held 3 bases outside the gene matches. Germline CDR1 reads KGHSH; CDR2 reads LQKENI. There are 15 residues in the CDR3. In nucleotides, the CDR3 is TGTGCCAGCTCACCACCCGGACAGGGCCCAGATACGCAGTATTTT. This codes for CASSPPGQGPDTQYF.

This sequence joins TRBV4-3 and TRBJ1-4, with TRBD1 as a possible D gene (5 bases). This CDR3 has 15 residues. The ends were cut back, 4 bases at V and 1 base at J, with 10 bases in the middle. Per germline, CDR1 LGHNA and CDR2 YSLEER. CDR3 sequence: CASSPFRETNEKLFF. For the CDR3, the DNA is TGCGCCAGCAGCCCTTTCAGGGAAACTAATGAAAAACTGTTTTTT.

The chain recombines TRBV5-4 with TRBJ2-2, with TRBD2 matching 10 bases. With V trimmed by 0 bases and J by 5 bases, 7 bases remained unmatched. The germline CDR1 and CDR2 sequences are SGHNT and YYREEE (reference sequence). The CDR3 covers 17 residues. The DNA of the CDR3 is TGTGCCAGCAGCTTGGGGACTAGCGGCCCGAGGACCGGGGAGCTGTTTTTT. Translating gives CASSLGTSGPRTGELFF.

The chain combines TRBV6-5 with TRBJ2-3; no reliable D call. Germline loops: CDR1 MNHEY, CDR2 SVGAGI. V lost 6 bases, J lost 3 bases, and 10 bases lay in between. This CDR3 is built from 13 residues. The CDR3 DNA reads as TGTGCCAGCAGACCCGCTGGGACAGATACGCAGTATTTT. This gives the protein CASRPAGTDTQYF.

J is TRBJ2-1 and V is TRBV2; 12 bases agree with TRBD2. Germline loops: CDR1 SNHLY, CDR2 FYNNEI. The J segment lost 0 bases and the V segment lost 7 bases, leaving 19 bases of the junction unmatched. The CDR3 totals 21 residues. CDR3 nucleotides: TGTGCCAGCAATCTGAATACCGGGACTAGCGGGTCAATAAGCTCCTACAATGAGCAGTTCTTC. Amino acid sequence: CASNLNTGTSGSISSYNEQFF. Supplemented by reference TRBV2 and TRBJ2-1, the full variable domain reads EPEVTQTPSHQVTQMGQEVILRCVPISNHLYFYWYRQILGQKVEFLVSFYNNEISEKSEIFDDQFSVERPDGSNFTLKIRSTKLEDSAMYFCASNLNTGTSGSISSYNEQFFGPGTRLTVL.

The CDR3 is CSVVSGQGTYEQYF. CDR3 nucleotide sequence: TGCAGCGTTGTTTCCGGACAGGGTACGTACGAGCAGTACTTC. The chain combines TRBV29-1 with TRBJ2-7; 8 bases line up with TRBD1. Trimming removed 4 bases from V and 4 bases from J; junction bases left unmatched: 9. The germline gives CDR1 SQVTM, CDR2 ANQGSEA. The CDR3 sequence is 14 residues long.

The chain recombines TRBV19 with TRBJ2-3; D is tentatively TRBD1 or TRBD2 (5 bases each). This CDR3 is 14 amino acids long. With 9 bases removed from V and 5 bases from J, the gap between germline ends came to 18 bases. The germline gives CDR1 LNHDA, CDR2 SQIVND (reference sequence). CDR3 coding DNA: TGTGCCAGCCATCGGGGCCGGGCGGGAGATACGCAGTATTTT. Its translation: CASHRGRAGDTQYF.

The chain recombines TRBV4-3 with TRBJ2-7; 7 bases align to TRBD1. This CDR3 comprises 16 residues. Germline loops: CDR1 LGHNA, CDR2 YSLEER. Trimming cost V 1 base and J 2 bases; bases outside gene matches: 8. The CDR3 sequence: CASSQVSATGPYEQYF. DNA for the CDR3: TGCGCCAGCAGCCAAGTATCAGCGACAGGGCCCTACGAGCAGTACTTC.

This rearrangement joins TRBV6-4 to TRBJ1-1; 7 positions match TRBD1. There are 14 residues in the CDR3. Germline CDR1 MRHNA, CDR2 SNTAGT. V gave up 4 bases and J gave up 4 bases; unmatched junction bases: 6. Here the CDR3 reads CASSVSGQSTEAFF. CDR3 coding DNA: TGTGCCAGCAGTGTATCGGGACAGAGCACTGAAGCTTTCTTT.

The genes are TRBV4-1 and TRBJ2-2; tentative D call: TRBD1 (6 bases). The CDR3 is 17 amino acids. Trimming pared 3 bases from V and 0 bases from J, leaving 14 bases between. The V gene's germline CDR1 is MGHRA and CDR2 YSYEKL. CDR3 bases: TGCGCCAGCAGCCAGCAGGTCGGGACAACGAACACCGGGGAGCTGTTTTTT. Encoded protein: CASSQQVGTTNTGELFF.

The chain links TRBV7-6 to TRBJ1-3; a possible D gene is TRBD1 (5 bases). The CDR3 consists of 16 residues. CDR1 and CDR2 from the germline V gene are SGHVS and FNYEAQ. Trimming took off 2 bases at V and 2 bases at J, with 13 bases between the two ends. The CDR3 loop reads CASSLFSQGAGNTIYF. As DNA, the CDR3 is TGTGCCAGCAGCTTATTCTCCCAGGGAGCTGGAAACACCATATATTTT.

The chain recombines TRBV28 with TRBJ1-2; D remains unclear. This CDR3 contains 14 residues. Between the trimmed V and J ends, which lost 7 bases and 0 bases, there was a span of 12 bases. From germline, CDR1 is MDHEN and CDR2 SYDVKM. The CDR3 loop reads CASTPSPSNYGYTF. Written as DNA, the CDR3 is TGTGCCAGCACCCCTTCCCCCTCTAACTATGGCTACACCTTC.

The V gene is TRBV5-1, the J gene TRBJ2-5, with 11 bases lining up with TRBD1. Germline V lookup: CDR1 SGHRS, CDR2 YFSETQ. V dropped 3 bases and J dropped 0; count of bases not matched to a gene: 4. The CDR3 loop spans 16 amino acids. This CDR3 is CASSSGTGGYQETQYF. The CDR3 DNA follows: TGCGCCAGCAGCTCCGGGACAGGGGGATACCAAGAGACCCAGTACTTC.

This clone was found a few times. The J gene is TRBJ1-5, the V gene TRBV7-9, with D perhaps matching TRBD1 (5 bases). The CDR3 is 14 residues long. Trimming removed 8 bases at V and 5 bases at J, with 16 bases between. From germline, CDR1 is SEHNR and CDR2 FQNEAQ (reference sequence). The CDR3 nucleotides are TGTGCCAGCGGGAACGGGGGACGTGATCAGCCCCAGCATTTT. It specifies CASGNGGRDQPQHF.

The rearrangement joins TRBV6-6 to TRBJ2-1; 11 bases agree with TRBD2. This CDR3 spans 16 amino acids. Germline CDR1 and CDR2: MNHNY and SVGAGI (reference sequence). The J segment lost 3 bases and the V segment lost 2 bases, leaving 3 bases of the junction unmatched. The CDR3 loop is CASSYGGTSGYNEQFF. CDR3 coding DNA: TGTGCCAGCAGTTACGGGGGGACTAGCGGCTACAATGAGCAGTTCTTC.

The chain uses TRBV30 and TRBJ1-3; no reliable D call. The V gene's germline CDR1 is GTSNPN and CDR2 SVGIG (reference sequence). The V and J ends lost 7 bases and 0 bases respectively, with 13 bases between them. The CDR3 totals 14 residues. The CDR3 reads CASTGGYSGNTIYF. As DNA, the CDR3 is TGTGCCTCAACGGGAGGTTACTCTGGAAACACCATATATTTT. The entire variable domain, with the rest obtained from reference TRBV30 and TRBJ1-3, is as follows: SQTIHQWPATLVQPVGSPLSLECTVEGTSNPNLYWYRQAAGRGLQLLFYSVGIGQISSEVPQNLSASRPQDRQFILSSKKLLLSDSGFYLCASTGGYSGNTIYFGEGSWLTVV.

This sequence joins TRBV2 and TRBJ1-2; 10 bases agree with TRBD1. The CDR3 sequence is 13 residues long. Germline loops: CDR1 SNHLY, CDR2 FYNNEI. With 0 bases clipped from V and 13 bases from J, the junction kept 5 bases outside the gene matches. CDR3 sequence (DNA): TGTGCCAGCAGTGAAGCGGGACAGGGGATTTCCACCTTC. This sequence encodes CASSEAGQGISTF.

This chain uses TRBV10-3 with TRBJ1-3; 8 nucleotides align to TRBD1. Germline values: CDR1 ENHRY, CDR2 SYGVKD. The CDR3 totals 15 residues. Trimming took 4 bases from V and 2 from J; bases not matched to a gene: 4. DNA for the CDR3: TGTGCCATCAGTGGGACAGGGTGGACTGGAAACACCATATATTTT. It encodes CAISGTGWTGNTIYF.

The chain recombines TRBV4-2 with TRBJ1-2; 11 nucleotides line up with TRBD1. The CDR3 extends over 16 amino acids. Germline lookup yields CDR1 LGHNA and CDR2 YNFKEQ. The ends lost 0 bases at V and 4 bases at J; junction bases unmatched: 4. This CDR3 reads CASSQEAGTGGYGYTF. CDR3 bases: TGTGCCAGCAGCCAAGAAGCCGGGACAGGGGGCTATGGCTACACCTTC.

The J gene is TRBJ1-2, the V gene TRBV28; D is undetermined. Germline lookup yields CDR1 MDHEN and CDR2 SYDVKM. This CDR3 is built from 13 residues. V was pared by 6 bases and J by 0 bases, with 8 bases between. In DNA, the CDR3 is TGTGCCAGCAGATTTTTAGCTAACTATGGCTACACCTTC. Amino acid sequence: CASRFLANYGYTF.